This T cell receptor (beta chain) was captured by sequencing in a study of blood T cell repertoires in COVID-19. About the study: Samples came from the United States, Italy and Spain, spanning acute and convalescent COVID-19. T cells, B-cell-depleted T cells, or PBMCs supplied cDNA or gDNA.

CDR3 length: 12 residues. Germline assignment: CDR1 SGHNT and CDR2 YYREEE (reference sequence). Trimming cost V 7 bases and J 12 bases; bases outside gene matches: 11. Authors' methods: How many nucleated cells were present was estimated from reference gene primer amplification. Sequencing was performed with immunoSEQ multiplex PCR; in TCRdb, only in-frame clones are kept and a portion is missing. V, J and clone size reflect that table, while D and trimming were determined from the DNA. Seen here are 150,000 to 200,000 clones, about 87% observed once, and the top ten hold around a quarter. The chain employs TRBV5-4 and TRBJ1-1; 8 bases align to TRBD1. The TCR sequence derives from a man aged 55 to 70 with acute or convalescent COVID-19. The sequencing input was peripheral blood. CDR3 sequence: CASAGQGKEPFF. The DNA for the CDR3 is TGTGCCAGCGCCGGACAGGGAAAGGAGCCTTTCTTT.